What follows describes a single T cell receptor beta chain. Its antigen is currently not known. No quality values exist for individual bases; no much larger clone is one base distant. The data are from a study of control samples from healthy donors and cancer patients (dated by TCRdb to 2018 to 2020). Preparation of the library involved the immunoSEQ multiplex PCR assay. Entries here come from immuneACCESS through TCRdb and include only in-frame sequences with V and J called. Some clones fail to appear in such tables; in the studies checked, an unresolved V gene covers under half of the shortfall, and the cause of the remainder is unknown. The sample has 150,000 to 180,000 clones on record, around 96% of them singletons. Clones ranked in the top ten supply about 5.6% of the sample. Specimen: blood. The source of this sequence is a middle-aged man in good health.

The CDR3 protein sequence reads: CASSLLGSGSGAFF. The DNA is TGTGCCAGCAGCTTATTGGGATCAGGGAGTGGAGCTTTCTTT. This chain is built from TRBV7-9 and TRBJ1-1; a tentative D call is TRBD1 (5 bases match). Trimming takes 2 bases from V and 10 bases from J, and the germline ends sit 17 bases apart. Via the germline V gene (reference sequence), CDR1 is SEHNR and CDR2 FQNEAQ. The cysteine opens and the phenylalanine closes a CDR3 of 14 amino acids. The sequence is cut down to CDR3 DNA, 42 bases in frame from base 1. Extended through the reference TRBV7-9 and TRBJ1-1 proteins, this CDR3 yields the full variable domain: DTGVSQNPRHKITKRGQNVTFRCDPISEHNRLYWYRQTLGQGPEFLTYFQNEAQLEKSRLLSDRFSAERPKGSFSTLEIQRTEQGDSAMYLCASSLLGSGSGAFFGQGTRLTVV.